What follows are 16 T cell receptor beta chains derived from one specimen sequenced in a study of CD8 T cells in ankylosing spondylitis. Using its own MiXCR run on the 5' RACE reads, TCRdb lists one record per CDR3 protein. The profile shows more than 200,000 distinct CDR3 sequences, roughly a quarter of them singletons. Sequences were obtained from blood, either unsorted or a sorted T cell fraction (not recorded which). These receptors were taken from a male donor with ankylosing spondylitis or in good health (not recorded which).

At least ten counts were recorded for this clonotype. The chain employs TRBV29-1 and TRBJ2-5; TRBD2 is a possible D gene (5 bases). The CDR3 is 12 residues long. The germline gives CDR1 SQVTM, CDR2 ANQGSEA. V was pared by 5 bases and J by 4 bases, with 11 bases between. The CDR3 DNA follows: TGCAGCGTTAAGACCGGGGTAGAGACCCAGTACTTC. It specifies CSVKTGVETQYF. The complete variable domain, with remaining parts taken from reference TRBV29-1 and TRBJ2-5, reads SAVISQKPSRDICQRGTSLTIQCQVDSQVTMMFWYRQQPGQSLTLIATANQGSEATYESGFVIDKFPISRPNLTFSTLTVSNMSPEDSSIYLCSVKTGVETQYFGPGTRLLVL.

Ten or more counts support this clonotype. This rearrangement joins TRBV20-1 to TRBJ2-6; 11 bases are shared with TRBD1. Looked up from germline, CDR1 is DFQATT and CDR2 is SNEGSKA (reference sequence). The ends lost 6 bases at V and 4 bases at J; junction bases unmatched: 17. CDR3 length equals 19 residues. The CDR3 DNA sequence: TGCAGTGCAATCCCCCCCTCCGGACAGGGGGCGCGCGGGGCCAACGTCCTGACTTTC. Translated: CSAIPPSGQGARGANVLTF.

The V and J genes are TRBV30 and TRBJ2-5, with no clear D. CDR3 length: 15 amino acids. Between the trimmed V and J ends, which lost 2 bases and 7 bases, there was a span of 20 bases. The germline gives CDR1 GTSNPN, CDR2 SVGIG (reference sequence). In DNA, the CDR3 is TGTGCCTGGAGTATGGGGATCTACACTCAGGTGACCCAGTACTTC. Its translation: CAWSMGIYTQVTQYF.

This clonotype was seen a handful of times. The chain employs TRBV12-3 or TRBV12-4 and TRBJ1-2; D unresolved. The ends were cut back, 3 bases at V and 0 bases at J, with 8 bases in the middle. The CDR3 is 14 amino acids. CDR3 DNA sequence: TGTGCCAGCAGTTTGGGCGTAGCTAACTATGGCTACACCTTC. Translation gives CASSLGVANYGYTF.

At least ten counts were recorded for this clonotype. The chain carries TRBV4-2 and TRBJ2-1; no reliable D call. Trimming stripped 6 bases from V and 8 bases from J, with 14 bases between. The CDR3 totals 13 residues. The germline V gene encodes CDR1 LGHNA and CDR2 YNFKEQ. CDR3 sequence: CASSLAERDEQFF. The CDR3 DNA reads TGTGCCAGCAGTCTCGCCGAGCGCGATGAGCAGTTCTTC.

The gene calls are TRBV10-3 and TRBJ2-7, with D hard to call. The CDR3 is 14 residues long. Germline V gene lookup returns CDR1 ENHRY and CDR2 SYGVKD. Deletions cut 6 bases from V and 0 bases from J, with 12 bases between. The CDR3 DNA follows: TGTGCCATCAGAGAGACACCGAGCTCCTACGAGCAGTACTTC. Protein: CAIRETPSSYEQYF.

This clonotype occurred a few times. The rearrangement joins TRBV6-5 to TRBJ2-5, with TRBD2 matching over 9 bases. The CDR3 covers 15 residues. The germline gives CDR1 MNHEY, CDR2 SVGAGI. Trimming at V came to 4 bases and at J to 9 bases, leaving 12 bases not matched to a gene. CDR3 region: CASSSSLAGRSAQYF. The DNA for the CDR3 is TGTGCCAGCAGTTCCTCGCTAGCGGGGAGGTCGGCCCAGTACTTC.

The CDR3 loop reads CSASSGGYTYEQYF. CDR3 DNA: TGCAGTGCTTCAAGCGGGGGTTACACCTACGAGCAGTACTTC. J is TRBJ2-7 and V is TRBV20-1, with 8 bases aligning to TRBD2. V lost 5 bases to trimming and J lost 2 bases; unmatched junction nucleotides: 8. The CDR3 sequence is 14 residues long. The germline V gene encodes CDR1 DFQATT and CDR2 SNEGSKA (reference sequence).

This clonotype was recorded a few times. The gene calls are TRBV6-1 and TRBJ2-7, with D possibly called TRBD1 or TRBD2 (5 bases each). Germline V gene lookup returns CDR1 MNHNS and CDR2 SASEGT. The CDR3 loop spans 14 amino acids. Trimming took off 3 bases at V and 3 bases at J, with 12 bases between the two ends. This chain's CDR3 is CASSDLGTDYEQYF. DNA of the CDR3: TGTGCCAGCAGTGATTTAGGGACGGACTACGAGCAGTACTTC.

V is TRBV6-1 and J is TRBJ2-5, with D possibly called TRBD1 or TRBD2 (5 bases each). The CDR3 length is 14 residues. Trimming removed 3 bases from V and 5 bases from J, with 13 bases in between. CDR1 is MNHNS and CDR2 is SASEGT in the germline V gene. CDR3 coding DNA: TGTGCCAGCAGTGAGTGGGCGTGGGGGGAGACCCAGTACTTC. It specifies CASSEWAWGETQYF.

The rearrangement uses TRBV25-1 and TRBJ2-3; possibly TRBD1 for D (6 bases). Germline V gene sequence: CDR1 MGHDK, CDR2 SYGVNS. This CDR3 has 15 amino acids. Trimming cost V 6 bases and J 0 bases, with 13 bases left between them. The CDR3 loop is CASRADRSSTDTQYF. CDR3 sequence (DNA): TGTGCCAGCAGAGCGGACAGATCAAGCACAGATACGCAGTATTTT.

This clonotype was observed a few times. The V call is TRBV20-1, the J call TRBJ1-2; 9 bases map to TRBD1. CDR1 DFQATT and CDR2 SNEGSKA come from the germline V gene (reference sequence). V trimming: 2 bases; J trimming: 8 bases; junction bases outside the gene matches: 15. This CDR3 comprises 16 residues. The CDR3 DNA sequence: TGCAGTGCTAGACCTTCCGGGACAGGGTCATCTGGGGGCTACACCTTC. Protein product: CSARPSGTGSSGGYTF.

In this sample, this clonotype turned up many times. The chain carries TRBV12-3 or TRBV12-4 and TRBJ2-7; 9 nucleotides agree with TRBD1. V shed 6 bases, J shed 2 bases, and the junction held 11 bases outside the gene matches. The CDR3 covers 16 residues. The DNA for the CDR3 is TGTGCCAGCAGCGAACAGGGGGCGCCCCGTCCCTACGAGCAGTACTTC. It codes for CASSEQGAPRPYEQYF.

This clonotype was counted many times. J is TRBJ1-4 and V is TRBV11-2; D unclear. Per germline, CDR1 SGHAT and CDR2 FQNNGV. This CDR3 comprises 13 residues. V was trimmed by 2 bases and J by 11 bases, leaving 12 bases between them. The CDR3 DNA sequence: TGTGCCAGCAGCTTATTGCGGGCGCGGAAACTGTTTTTT. It specifies CASSLLRARKLFF.

There are a few counts of this clonotype. The chain uses TRBV20-1 and TRBJ2-5; 7 bases align to TRBD2. Germline values: CDR1 DFQATT, CDR2 SNEGSKA (reference sequence). Trimming cost V 4 bases and J 3 bases; bases outside gene matches: 2. The CDR3 consists of 12 residues. The CDR3 protein is CSATSGEETQYF. CDR3 in DNA: TGCAGTGCTACTAGCGGAGAAGAGACCCAGTACTTC.

This clonotype was counted ten times or more. The chain joins TRBV20-1 to TRBJ2-7, with D maybe TRBD1 (6 bases). The germline V gene has CDR1 DFQATT and CDR2 SNEGSKA (reference sequence). Trimming stripped 3 bases from V and 2 bases from J, with 8 bases between. This CDR3 is 12 amino acids long. The CDR3 sequence is CSASRTAYEQYF. Here the CDR3 DNA reads TGCAGTGCTAGTCGGACAGCCTACGAGCAGTACTTC.